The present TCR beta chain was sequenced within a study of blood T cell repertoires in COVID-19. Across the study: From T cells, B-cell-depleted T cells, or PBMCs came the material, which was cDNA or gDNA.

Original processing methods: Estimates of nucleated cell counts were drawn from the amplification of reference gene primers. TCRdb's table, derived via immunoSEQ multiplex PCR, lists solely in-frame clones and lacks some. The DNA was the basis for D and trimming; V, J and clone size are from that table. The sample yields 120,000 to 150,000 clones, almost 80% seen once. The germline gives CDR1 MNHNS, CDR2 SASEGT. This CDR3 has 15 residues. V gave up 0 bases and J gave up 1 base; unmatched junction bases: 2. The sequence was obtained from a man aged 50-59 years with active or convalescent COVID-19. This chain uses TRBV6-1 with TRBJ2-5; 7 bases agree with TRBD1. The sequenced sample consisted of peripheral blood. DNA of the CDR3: TGTGCCAGCAGTGAAGCAGGGGGCCTCCAAGAGACCCAGTACTTC. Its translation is CASSEAGGLQETQYF.